This T cell receptor (beta chain) was observed in a study of blood T cell repertoires in COVID-19. Study details: Samples representing acute and convalescent COVID-19 were sourced from the United States, Italy and Spain. PBMCs, B-cell-depleted T cells, or T cells were the source of the cDNA or gDNA that made up the material.

Seattle's enrolled individuals joined amid active infection and were then monitored longitudinally. The CDR3 covers 16 residues. Germline values: CDR1 GTSNPN, CDR2 SVGIG (reference sequence). Trimming left V 0 bases short and J 2 bases short, with 16 bases between. Authors' processing steps: Nucleated cell number was recorded as an estimate derived from reference gene primer amplification. TCRdb keeps only in-frame clones here, not all; method: immunoSEQ multiplex PCR. That table furnishes V, J and clone size, whereas the DNA furnished D and trimming. This sample has 180,000 or so clones, with more than 80% found just once.

The TCR comes from a woman aged 40 to 50 with COVID-19, enrolled during active disease. Sequenced sample: peripheral blood. This sequence joins TRBV30 and TRBJ1-2; possibly TRBD1 for D (5 bases). Written as DNA, the CDR3 is TGTGCCTGGAGTGTAGAAGGAGTGTGGGGCAACTATGGCTACACCTTC. Translation: CAWSVEGVWGNYGYTF.